The rows below give T cell receptor beta chains drawn from one sample of a study of radiotherapy plus CTLA-4 blockade in lung cancer. Assay: immunoSEQ multiplex PCR; the TCRdb copy retains only in-frame clones and omits some. The sample lists roughly 62,000 clones, around 77% occurring once. The material was peripheral blood, obtained from a patient treated with radiotherapy plus ipilimumab. The origin of the receptors is a human donor with non-small cell lung cancer who had a complete response to radiotherapy plus ipilimumab. Each CDR3 is given with its conserved first and last residue. D genes are given only for firm matches. The size of a clone is reported for some rows only, either as once, few or many, or as a class for expanded clones.

v_call	d_call	clone_size	j_call	cdr3_nt	cdr3_aa
TRBV30	TRBD2	few	TRBJ2-2	TGTGCCTGGAGTTCCCGACTAGCTCTAGGGAGGGCCGGGGAGCTGTTTTTT	CAWSSRLALGRAGELFF
TRBV7-2	-	once	TRBJ1-2	TGTGCCAGCAGCTTGGAGACAGGAGCTAACTATGGCTACACCTTC	CASSLETGANYGYTF
TRBV9	TRBD2	-	TRBJ2-7	TGTGCCAGCAGCCCGGGACTACCAGGCGAGCAGTACTTC	CASSPGLPGEQYF
TRBV18	-	-	TRBJ2-5	TGTGCCAGCTCACCAATGGGGACAAAGCCAGAGACCCAGTACTTC	CASSPMGTKPETQYF
TRBV10-3	TRBD1	-	TRBJ2-7	TGTGCCATCAGGGCCCCGGGACAGGGCTACGAGCAGTACTTC	CAIRAPGQGYEQYF
TRBV11-2	-	-	TRBJ2-7	TGTGCCAGCAGCGATAACAGGGTGGAGCAGTACTTC	CASSDNRVEQYF
TRBV28	TRBD2	-	TRBJ2-7	TGTGCCAGCAGTTTGGTGGCTCTCACTAGCGGGAGTATCTACGAGCAGTACTTC	CASSLVALTSGSIYEQYF
TRBV27	TRBD1	-	TRBJ1-2	TGTGCCAGCAGCCCTCGGACAGGGGGCTTTCTTAGCTATGGCTACACCTTC	CASSPRTGGFLSYGYTF
TRBV5-4	TRBD2	-	TRBJ2-7	TGTGCCAGCAGCTACGGGGTACTAGCGGGAGGCCGTCACTACGAGCAGTACTTC	CASSYGVLAGGRHYEQYF
TRBV5-1	TRBD1	once	TRBJ2-2	TGCGCCAGCAGCTTGGATATGACAGGGGTTGGAGGGGAGCTGTTTTTT	CASSLDMTGVGGELFF
TRBV4-1	TRBD1	-	TRBJ2-3	TGCGCCAGCAGTCAGGGGTGGTTCGACAGGGGTATCGATACGCAGTATTTT	CASSQGWFDRGIDTQYF
TRBV18	-	once	TRBJ1-2	TGTGCCAGCTCACCGGCGGGGGGCTATGGCTACACCTTC	CASSPAGGYGYTF
TRBV12-5	-	few	TRBJ2-3	TGTGCTAGTGGGACAGGCCTAACCACAGATACGCAGTATTTT	CASGTGLTTDTQYF
TRBV30	-	once	TRBJ1-5	TGTGCCTGGAGCATACAGGGCGCGGGGCCCCAGCATTTT	CAWSIQGAGPQHF
TRBV6-1	-	-	TRBJ1-4	TGTGCCAGCAGTGAATCATTCAGGGAGGTGGAAAAACTGTTTTTT	CASSESFREVEKLFF
TRBV7-3	TRBD2	-	TRBJ2-1	TGTGCCAGCAGCTTAGGGACTAGCGGGAACAATGAGCAGTTCTTC	CASSLGTSGNNEQFF
TRBV6-5	TRBD1	-	TRBJ2-5	TGTGCCAGCAGATCGGACAGGGGAAGCGAGACCCAGTACTTC	CASRSDRGSETQYF